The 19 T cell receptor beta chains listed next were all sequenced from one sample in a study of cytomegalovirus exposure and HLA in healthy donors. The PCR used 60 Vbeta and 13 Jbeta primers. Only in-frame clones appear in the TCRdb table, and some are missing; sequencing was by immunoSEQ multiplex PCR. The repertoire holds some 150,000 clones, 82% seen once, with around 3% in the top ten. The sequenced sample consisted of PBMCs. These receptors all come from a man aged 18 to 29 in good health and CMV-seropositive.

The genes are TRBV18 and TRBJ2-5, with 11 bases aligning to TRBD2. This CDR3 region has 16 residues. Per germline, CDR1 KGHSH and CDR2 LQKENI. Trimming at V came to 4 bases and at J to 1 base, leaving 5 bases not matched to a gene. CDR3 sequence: CASSLSSGRPQETQYF. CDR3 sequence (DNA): TGTGCCAGCTCACTATCTAGCGGGAGGCCCCAAGAGACCCAGTACTTC.

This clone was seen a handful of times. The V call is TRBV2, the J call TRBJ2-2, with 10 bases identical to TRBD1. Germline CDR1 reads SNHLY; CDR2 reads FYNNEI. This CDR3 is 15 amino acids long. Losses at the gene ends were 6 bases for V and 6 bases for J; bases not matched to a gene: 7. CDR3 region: CASSLGQGVSGELFF. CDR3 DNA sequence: TGTGCCAGCAGCCTAGGACAGGGGGTCTCCGGGGAGCTGTTTTTT.

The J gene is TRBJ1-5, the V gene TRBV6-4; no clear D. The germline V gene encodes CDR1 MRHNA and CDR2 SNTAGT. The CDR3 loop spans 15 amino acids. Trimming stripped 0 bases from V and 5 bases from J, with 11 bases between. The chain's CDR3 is CASSDSWAADQPQHF. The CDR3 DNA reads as TGTGCCAGCAGTGACTCGTGGGCTGCCGATCAGCCCCAGCATTTT.

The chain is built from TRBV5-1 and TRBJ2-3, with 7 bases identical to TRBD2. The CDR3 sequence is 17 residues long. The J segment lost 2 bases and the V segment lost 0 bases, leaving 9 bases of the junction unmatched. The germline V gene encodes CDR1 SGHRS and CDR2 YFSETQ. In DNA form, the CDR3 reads TGCGCCAGCAGCTTGGGCACTGAGCGGGGATTCACAGATACGCAGTATTTT. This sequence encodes CASSLGTERGFTDTQYF.

The CDR3: CASTPERGLGYGYTF. The CDR3 region has the DNA TGTGCCAGTACCCCGGAGCGGGGCCTGGGCTATGGCTACACCTTC. The gene calls are TRBV19 and TRBJ1-2; D may be TRBD1 (5 bases). V was pared by 7 bases and J by 4 bases, with 19 bases between. The CDR3 consists of 15 residues. Germline CDR1 and CDR2: LNHDA and SQIVND (reference sequence).

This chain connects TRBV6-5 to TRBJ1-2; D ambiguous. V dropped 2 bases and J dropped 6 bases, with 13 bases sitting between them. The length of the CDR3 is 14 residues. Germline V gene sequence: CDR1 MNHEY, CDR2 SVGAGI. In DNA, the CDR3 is TGTGCCAGCAGTTACGCGGGAGCTACTAATGGCTACACCTTC. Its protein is CASSYAGATNGYTF.

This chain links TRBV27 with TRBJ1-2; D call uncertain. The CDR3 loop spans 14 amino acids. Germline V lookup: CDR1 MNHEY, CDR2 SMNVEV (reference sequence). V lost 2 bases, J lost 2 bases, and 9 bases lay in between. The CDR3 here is CASSLMGRNYGYTF. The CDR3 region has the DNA TGTGCCAGCAGTTTAATGGGCAGGAACTATGGCTACACCTTC.

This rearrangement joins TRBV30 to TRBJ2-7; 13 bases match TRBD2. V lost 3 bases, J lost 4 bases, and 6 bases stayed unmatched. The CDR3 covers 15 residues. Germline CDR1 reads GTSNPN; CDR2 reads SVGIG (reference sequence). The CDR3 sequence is CAWSEGLAGEYEQYF. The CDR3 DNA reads TGTGCCTGGAGCGAAGGACTAGCGGGAGAATACGAGCAGTACTTC. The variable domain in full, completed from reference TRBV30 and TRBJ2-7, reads SQTIHQWPATLVQPVGSPLSLECTVEGTSNPNLYWYRQAAGRGLQLLFYSVGIGQISSEVPQNLSASRPQDRQFILSSKKLLLSDSGFYLCAWSEGLAGEYEQYFGPGTRLTVT.

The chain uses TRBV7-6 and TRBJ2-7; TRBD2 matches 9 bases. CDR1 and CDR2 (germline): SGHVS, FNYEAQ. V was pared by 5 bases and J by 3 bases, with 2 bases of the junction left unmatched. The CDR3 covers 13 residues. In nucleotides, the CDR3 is TGTGCCAGCAGCCCGACTAGCGGCTACGAGCAGTACTTC. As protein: CASSPTSGYEQYF.

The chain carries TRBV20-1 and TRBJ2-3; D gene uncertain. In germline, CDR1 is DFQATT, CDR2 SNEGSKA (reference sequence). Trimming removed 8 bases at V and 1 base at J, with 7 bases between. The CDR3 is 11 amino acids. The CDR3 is CSNTGTDTQYF. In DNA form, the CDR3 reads TGCAGTAATACAGGCACAGATACGCAGTATTTT.

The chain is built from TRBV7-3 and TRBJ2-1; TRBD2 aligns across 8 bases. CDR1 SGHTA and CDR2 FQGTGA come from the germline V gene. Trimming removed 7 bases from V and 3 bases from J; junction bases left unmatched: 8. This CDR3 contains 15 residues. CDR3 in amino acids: CASTQGGTSYNEQFF. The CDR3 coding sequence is TGTGCCAGCACCCAAGGGGGGACTAGCTACAATGAGCAGTTCTTC. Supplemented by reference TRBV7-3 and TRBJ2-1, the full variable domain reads GAGVSQTPSNKVTEKGKYVELRCDPISGHTALYWYRQSLGQGPEFLIYFQGTGAADDSGLPNDRFFAVRPEGSVSTLKIQRTERGDSAVYLCASTQGGTSYNEQFFGPGTRLTVL.

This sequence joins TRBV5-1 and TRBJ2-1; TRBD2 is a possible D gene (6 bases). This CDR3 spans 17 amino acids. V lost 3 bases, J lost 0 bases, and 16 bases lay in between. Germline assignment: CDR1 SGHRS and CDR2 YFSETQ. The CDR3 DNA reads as TGCGCCAGCAGCTCTATGATGACTAGTCTCTCCTACAATGAGCAGTTCTTC. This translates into CASSSMMTSLSYNEQFF. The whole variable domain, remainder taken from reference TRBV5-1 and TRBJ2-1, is KAGVTQTPRYLIKTRGQQVTLSCSPISGHRSVSWYQQTPGQGLQFLFEYFSETQRNKGNFPGRFSGRQFSNSRSEMNVSTLELGDSALYLCASSSMMTSLSYNEQFFGPGTRLTVL.

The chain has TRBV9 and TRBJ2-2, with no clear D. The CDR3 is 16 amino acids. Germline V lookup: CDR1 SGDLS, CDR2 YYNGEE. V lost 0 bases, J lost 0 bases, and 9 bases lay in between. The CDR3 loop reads CASSVVVTSNTGELFF. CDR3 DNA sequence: TGTGCCAGCAGCGTAGTGGTCACTTCGAACACCGGGGAGCTGTTTTTT.

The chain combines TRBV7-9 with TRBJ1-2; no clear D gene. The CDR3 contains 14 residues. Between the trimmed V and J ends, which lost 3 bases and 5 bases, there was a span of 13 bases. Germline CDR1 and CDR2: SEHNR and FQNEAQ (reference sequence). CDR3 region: CASSLHGQTYGYTF. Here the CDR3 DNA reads TGTGCCAGCAGCTTGCACGGTCAGACTTATGGCTACACCTTC.

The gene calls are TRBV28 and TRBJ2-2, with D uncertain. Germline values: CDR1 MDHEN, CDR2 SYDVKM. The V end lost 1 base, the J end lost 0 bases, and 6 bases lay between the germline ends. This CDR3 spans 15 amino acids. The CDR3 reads CASSLYTANTGELFF. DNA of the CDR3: TGTGCCAGCAGTTTATACACAGCGAACACCGGGGAGCTGTTTTTT.

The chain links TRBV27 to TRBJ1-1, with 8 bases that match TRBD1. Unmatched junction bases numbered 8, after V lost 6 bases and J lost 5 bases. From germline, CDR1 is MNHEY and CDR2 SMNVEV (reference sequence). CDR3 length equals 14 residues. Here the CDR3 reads CASRYTGGWTEAFF. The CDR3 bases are TGTGCCAGCAGATATACAGGGGGTTGGACTGAAGCTTTCTTT.

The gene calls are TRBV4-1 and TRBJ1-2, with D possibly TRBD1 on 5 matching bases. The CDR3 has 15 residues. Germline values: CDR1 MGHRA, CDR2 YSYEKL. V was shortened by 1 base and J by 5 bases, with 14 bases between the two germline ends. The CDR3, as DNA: TGCGCCAGCAGCCAAGGACTGACAGAGTTTTATGGCTACACCTTC. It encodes CASSQGLTEFYGYTF.

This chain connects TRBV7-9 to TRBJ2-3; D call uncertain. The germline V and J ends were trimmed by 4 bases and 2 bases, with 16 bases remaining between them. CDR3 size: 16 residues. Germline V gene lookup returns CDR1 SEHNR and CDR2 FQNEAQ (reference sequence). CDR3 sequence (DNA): TGTGCCAGCAGCTCCCCCATAGACACCGCCACAGATACGCAGTATTTT. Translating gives CASSSPIDTATDTQYF.

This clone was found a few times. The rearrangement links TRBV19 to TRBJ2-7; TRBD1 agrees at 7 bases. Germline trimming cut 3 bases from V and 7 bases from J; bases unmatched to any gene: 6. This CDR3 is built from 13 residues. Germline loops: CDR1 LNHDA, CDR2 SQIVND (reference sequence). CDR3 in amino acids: CASSMVTGSEQYF. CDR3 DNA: TGTGCCAGTAGTATGGTGACAGGGAGTGAGCAGTACTTC. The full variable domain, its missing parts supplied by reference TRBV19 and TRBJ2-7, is DGGITQSPKYLFRKEGQNVTLSCEQNLNHDAMYWYRQDPGQGLRLIYYSQIVNDFQKGDIAEGYSVSREKKESFPLTVTSAQKNPTAFYLCASSMVTGSEQYFGPGTRLTVT.